One sample yielded the 10 T cell receptor beta chains listed below, sequenced in a study of beta chain features in type 1 diabetes. Expressed TCRB transcripts were sequenced after all isolated RNA was converted to cDNA. TCRdb's table, derived via immunoSEQ multiplex PCR, lists solely in-frame clones and lacks some. The repertoire includes about 410,000 clones, about 15% of them detected once, and about 0.034% sits in the top ten. The sequenced sample was naive CD4+ T cells from blood. The origin of the receptors is a young man in good health.

This clone was seen a few times. This sequence joins TRBV29-1 and TRBJ1-2; the D is unclear. The ends were cut back, 6 bases at V and 6 bases at J, with 17 bases in the middle. Germline V gene data show CDR1 as SQVTM and CDR2 as ANQGSEA. The CDR3 covers 13 residues. CDR3 bases: TGCAGCGTCGAACGGGAAAGACCAAATGGCTACACCTTC. Translation gives CSVERERPNGYTF.

This clone was seen a few times. The chain links TRBV6-6 to TRBJ1-6; D not resolved. With 8 bases removed from V and 3 bases from J, the gap between germline ends came to 8 bases. The CDR3 is made up of 13 amino acids. Per the germline V gene, CDR1 is MNHNY and CDR2 is SVGAGI (reference sequence). The CDR3: CASGADYNSPLHF. In DNA, the CDR3 is TGTGCCAGCGGAGCAGACTATAATTCACCCCTCCACTTT.

The table lists this clone with a few counts. The V and J genes are TRBV7-6 and TRBJ1-4; 9 nucleotides agree with TRBD1. CDR3 length equals 16 residues. V lost 0 bases to trimming and J lost 5 bases; unmatched junction nucleotides: 4. Germline CDR1 reads SGHVS; CDR2 reads FNYEAQ. The CDR3 nucleotides read TGTGCCAGCAGCTTAGCGCCCGGACAGGGGAATGAAAAACTGTTTTTT. Translated: CASSLAPGQGNEKLFF.

The V and J genes are TRBV7-2 and TRBJ2-5; TRBD2 matches 8 bases. Germline CDR1 is SGHTA and CDR2 is FQGNSA. CDR3 length: 16 amino acids. V was pared by 2 bases and J by 4 bases, with 9 bases of the junction left unmatched. CDR3 loop: CASSLPGASGRETQYF. CDR3 sequence (DNA): TGTGCCAGCAGCTTACCAGGCGCGAGCGGGAGAGAGACCCAGTACTTC.

The chain combines TRBV2 with TRBJ2-3; D not certain. The CDR3 consists of 13 residues. CDR1 SNHLY and CDR2 FYNNEI come from the germline V gene. The V and J ends lost 4 bases and 1 base respectively, with 6 bases between them. CDR3 residues: CASSVVGTDTQYF. The DNA of the CDR3 is TGTGCCAGCAGTGTGGTGGGCACAGATACGCAGTATTTT.

This clone was detected ten times or more. Within the sample, other DNA sequences also encode this same CDR3. The rearrangement uses TRBV7-2 and TRBJ2-1; unclear D gene. Germline V gene sequence: CDR1 SGHTA, CDR2 FQGNSA. Trimming shortened V by 7 bases and J by 1 base, and 11 bases separated the two germline ends. CDR3 length: 14 amino acids. In nucleotides, the CDR3 is TGTGCCAGCACCCTCGGGCTGTCCTACAATGAGCAGTTCTTC. Amino acids: CASTLGLSYNEQFF. The full variable domain, its missing parts supplied by reference TRBV7-2 and TRBJ2-1, is GAGVSQSPSNKVTEKGKDVELRCDPISGHTALYWYRQSLGQGLEFLIYFQGNSAPDKSGLPSDRFSAERTGGSVSTLTIQRTQQEDSAVYLCASTLGLSYNEQFFGPGTRLTVL.

The rearrangement links TRBV7-9 to TRBJ1-2; no definite D call. Germline V lookup: CDR1 SEHNR, CDR2 FQNEAQ (reference sequence). The CDR3 is 11 amino acids. Trimming removed 2 bases at V and 7 bases at J, with 5 bases between. The CDR3 here is CASSLSGGYTF. CDR3 nucleotides: TGTGCCAGCAGCTTATCGGGTGGCTACACCTTC.

This clone appeared a few times. The chain couples TRBV29-1 to TRBJ2-7, with D possibly matching TRBD1 (6 bases). V lost 7 bases to trimming and J lost 3 bases, with 13 bases between them. CDR3 length equals 12 residues. Germline CDR1 is SQVTM and CDR2 is ANQGSEA. CDR3 sequence (DNA): TGCAGCGCCCTGGACAGAAACTACGAGCAGTACGTC. Encoded protein: CSALDRNYEQYV.

CDR3 sequence (DNA): TGTGCCAGCCACCTCATGGGCACAGATACGCAGTATTTT. Encoded protein: CASHLMGTDTQYF. This chain uses TRBV13 with TRBJ2-3, with D uncertain. Germline-derived CDR1 and CDR2 are PRHDT and FYEKMQ (reference sequence). V was cut by 8 bases and J by 1 base, with 10 bases left in between. The CDR3 has 13 residues. Using reference TRBV13 and TRBJ2-3 for the parts outside the CDR3, the full variable domain is AAGVIQSPRHLIKEKRETATLKCYPIPRHDTVYWYQQGPGQDPQFLISFYEKMQSDKGSIPDRFSAQQFSDYHSELNMSSLELGDSALYFCASHLMGTDTQYFGPGTRLTVL.

This clone was detected only a few times. V usage is TRBV18 and J usage is TRBJ1-3; 11 bases are a match to TRBD1. Germline V lookup: CDR1 KGHSH, CDR2 LQKENI. This CDR3 has 15 amino acids. Trimming at V came to 6 bases and at J to 6 bases, leaving 7 bases not matched to a gene. CDR3 sequence reads: CASSPRTGGENTIYF. CDR3 bases: TGTGCCAGCTCCCCCCGGACAGGGGGCGAAAACACCATATATTTT.